This T cell receptor (beta chain) was retrieved from a study of blood T cell repertoires in COVID-19 (dated by TCRdb to about 2020). With regard to the full study: Samples covering the acute and convalescent phases of COVID-19 were provided by collaborators in the United States, Italy and Spain. The samples were drawn from two sources: the first 160 participants of the ongoing ImmuneRACE study, and fewer than 1,500 subjects contributed by 6 global collaborators. The repertoires were made available in a free public database intended to serve as a resource for research on the immune response to SARS-CoV-2. The material from the prospective study consisted of cDNA or gDNA derived from T cells, B-cell-depleted T cells, or PBMCs. Where available, HLA class I and class II types were taken from metadata supplied by the sample provider and were not determined by assay-based typing. The sample metadata nearly always contained a de-identified subject ID, COVID-19 status, age in years and sex. Deeply sampled blood TCRbeta repertoires from subjects exposed to, actively infected with, or recovered from COVID-19 were included in the dataset. Paper-wide results and their limitations: The amount of clinical and demographic metadata varied by source and participant and was provided uncurated.

TCRbeta CDR3 regions were amplified from genomic DNA by means of the immunoSEQ Assay, a bias-controlled multiplex PCR. As for the original processing: Within the assay, amplification of reference gene primers was used to estimate how many nucleated cells each sample contained. Sequence reads were collapsed and filtered to measure the absolute abundance of every unique TCRbeta CDR3 rearrangement. For each sample, productive Simpson clonality was calculated by taking the square root of Simpson's diversity index across productive rearrangements. The clones in this table, taken by TCRdb from immuneACCESS, are in-frame only. Not every clone is retained; where verified, under half of the shortfall comes from an unresolved V gene, and the cause of the rest is unknown. V and J calls and clone size are given by that table; D and trimming were obtained from the DNA. A total of around 15,000 clones appear in this sample, around 80% of them only once. The ten most abundant clones make up 16% of the sample.

As concerns this clone: Its specific antigen is unknown. No base quality information exists; no much larger clone differs at one position.

CDR1 and CDR2, per the germline V gene (reference sequence), are LNHDA and SQIVND. At the junction V is shortened by 5 bases and J by 11 bases, with 13 bases in between. The CDR3 covers 12 residues, taking in both the cysteine and the phenylalanine. CDR3 DNA only is kept here, 36 bases in frame from base 1. Each collaborating institution followed its own protocols to collect whole blood in K2EDTA tubes. For TCRbeta analysis, collaborators shipped samples as frozen whole blood, isolated PBMCs, or DNA extracted from either of those sample types. The TCR sequence derives from a human donor in a cohort sampled during active COVID-19. The V and J genes are TRBV19 and TRBJ2-1; the D gene is possibly TRBD2, with 5 bases matching. The sample taken for sequencing was peripheral blood. The CDR3 is CASSLRGSQQFF. The DNA sequence reads TGTGCCAGTAGTCTTCGTGGGAGCCAGCAGTTCTTC. Where the CDR3 stops, the reference TRBV19 and TRBJ2-1 genes take over; the full variable domain is DGGITQSPKYLFRKEGQNVTLSCEQNLNHDAMYWYRQDPGQGLRLIYYSQIVNDFQKGDIAEGYSVSREKKESFPLTVTSAQKNPTAFYLCASSLRGSQQFFGPGTRLTVL.